Each of the 14 T cell receptor beta chains below was sequenced from the same sample in a study of shared clonotypes between healthy human individuals. Produced via immunoSEQ multiplex PCR; TCRdb's table is partial and in-frame only. The profile covers 2 million to 3 million clones, with around 94% appearing a single time and about 0.13% taken by the ten largest. Sequencing input: naive CD4+ T cells sorted from blood. Described subset: CD45RA+ positively selected. The receptors here all came from a man between 18 and 35 years old in good health.

V usage is TRBV18 and J usage is TRBJ1-3; D gene uncertain. CDR3 length: 15 amino acids. Germline CDR1 KGHSH, CDR2 LQKENI. V was clipped by 0 bases and J by 2 bases, with 8 bases between them. The CDR3 DNA is TGTGCCAGCTCACCACCGGGGTCGGCTGGAAACACCATATATTTT. It encodes CASSPPGSAGNTIYF.

The chain employs TRBV7-6 and TRBJ2-3; TRBD2 agrees at 8 bases. Per germline, CDR1 SGHVS and CDR2 FNYEAQ. J was trimmed by 6 bases and V by 5 bases; bases with no gene match: 13. The CDR3 contains 16 residues. The CDR3 here is CASSVLLAGTEDTQYF. The CDR3 DNA sequence: TGTGCCAGCAGCGTCCTGTTAGCGGGAACGGAGGATACGCAGTATTTT.

The genes are TRBV7-2 and TRBJ1-1; no clear D gene. The length of the CDR3 is 14 residues. Germline V gene lookup returns CDR1 SGHTA and CDR2 FQGNSA. V was cut by 5 bases and J by 5 bases, with 15 bases left in between. The CDR3 DNA follows: TGTGCCAGCAGCCCCCACTACAGTGGGACTGAAGCTTTCTTT. Translation gives CASSPHYSGTEAFF.

As regards this clone: Other DNA sequences within the sample encode an identical CDR3. In DNA form, the CDR3 reads TGCGCCAGCAGCTCCCTACAAGAGACCCAGTACTTC. It is translated as CASSSLQETQYF. The rearrangement joins TRBV5-1 to TRBJ2-5; D gene uncertain. From germline, CDR1 is SGHRS and CDR2 YFSETQ. CDR3 length: 12 amino acids. V was pared by 3 bases and J by 2 bases, with 5 bases between. Combining the CDR3 with reference TRBV5-1 and TRBJ2-5 gives the whole variable domain KAGVTQTPRYLIKTRGQQVTLSCSPISGHRSVSWYQQTPGQGLQFLFEYFSETQRNKGNFPGRFSGRQFSNSRSEMNVSTLELGDSALYLCASSSLQETQYFGPGTRLLVL.

This clone was observed a single time. The chain has TRBV29-1 and TRBJ2-1; D is unresolved. V gave up 5 bases and J gave up 4 bases, with 9 bases separating them. Germline V CDR1 and CDR2: SQVTM, ANQGSEA. The CDR3 loop spans 12 amino acids. CDR3 DNA sequence: TGCAGCGTTTTAGTCAGTTACAATGAGCAGTTCTTC. Its translation is CSVLVSYNEQFF.

The chain is built from TRBV9 and TRBJ2-7; TRBD1 might be the D (6 bases). V shed 3 bases and J shed 1 base, with 8 bases lying between them. Looked up from germline, CDR1 is SGDLS and CDR2 is YYNGEE. The CDR3 is 13 amino acids. In DNA, the CDR3 is TGTGCCAGCAGCGAGACAGGATCCTACGAGCAGTACTTC. This encodes CASSETGSYEQYF.

This clone was picked up one time. This sample also contains other DNA sequences that code for the same CDR3. The rearrangement joins TRBV5-1 to TRBJ1-6; the D is unclear. This CDR3 region has 12 residues. The germline V gene encodes CDR1 SGHRS and CDR2 YFSETQ. The V end lost 0 bases, the J end lost 8 bases, and 3 bases lay between the germline ends. The CDR3 DNA reads TGCGCCAGCAGCTTGGGAGATTCACCCCTCCACTTT. It yields the protein CASSLGDSPLHF.

The rearrangement joins TRBV6-4 to TRBJ2-7, with D unresolved. This CDR3 comprises 11 residues. V was trimmed by 8 bases and J by 2 bases, leaving 7 bases between them. Germline CDR1 reads MRHNA; CDR2 reads SNTAGT. The CDR3 loop reads CASPAPYEQYF. CDR3 nucleotide sequence: TGTGCCAGCCCGGCCCCCTACGAGCAGTACTTC.

J is TRBJ2-3 and V is TRBV19; 9 positions match TRBD2. The CDR3 length is 14 residues. J lost 3 bases, V lost 4 bases, and 2 bases had no gene match. Germline-derived CDR1 and CDR2 are LNHDA and SQIVND (reference sequence). CDR3 DNA sequence: TGTGCCAGTAGTAGCGGGAGGGTTACAGATACGCAGTATTTT. It translates to CASSSGRVTDTQYF.

V and J are TRBV10-2 and TRBJ2-7; D gene unclear. Per germline, CDR1 WSHSY and CDR2 SAAADI. The CDR3 totals 10 residues. V was trimmed by 3 bases and J by 6 bases, leaving 3 bases between them. The CDR3 nucleotides are TGCGCCAGCAGTGACCGCGAGCAGTACTTC. It yields the protein CASSDREQYF.

About this clone itself: The same CDR3 can be traced to other DNA sequences in this sample. The chain uses TRBV5-1 and TRBJ2-7; tentatively, D is TRBD1 (6 bases). Trimming removed 0 bases at V and 4 bases at J, with 14 bases between. CDR1 is SGHRS and CDR2 is YFSETQ in the germline V gene. The length of the CDR3 is 15 residues. Written as DNA, the CDR3 is TGCGCCAGCAGCTTGGGGGCGACAGGACCTTACGAGCAGTACTTC. Encoded protein: CASSLGATGPYEQYF.

In its sample, this clone was seen once. The chain joins TRBV30 to TRBJ1-6; no reliable D call. Germline CDR1 is GTSNPN and CDR2 is SVGIG (reference sequence). This CDR3 spans 12 amino acids. Between the trimmed V and J ends, which lost 5 bases and 5 bases, there was a span of 7 bases. The CDR3 spells CAWVIDNSPLHF. The CDR3 nucleotides are TGTGCCTGGGTTATCGATAATTCACCCCTCCACTTT.

This clone has more than one count but fewer than ten. This sequence joins TRBV7-2 and TRBJ1-5, with D perhaps TRBD1 (5 bases). The germline gives CDR1 SGHTA, CDR2 FQGNSA. The V gene lost 2 bases and the J gene lost 4 bases, with 15 bases spanning the gap. The length of the CDR3 is 16 residues. The CDR3 DNA follows: TGTGCCAGCAGCTTAAACGAGGGGAGGGGAAATCAGCCCCAGCATTTT. This encodes CASSLNEGRGNQPQHF.

The rearrangement joins TRBV25-1 to TRBJ1-6; no clear D. Germline CDR1 reads MGHDK; CDR2 reads SYGVNS. The length of the CDR3 is 14 residues. Trimming took off 6 bases at V and 7 bases at J, with 13 bases between the two ends. The CDR3 DNA reads as TGTGCCAGCAGATCTACCGGGCCAAATTCACCCCTCCACTTT. It translates to CASRSTGPNSPLHF.